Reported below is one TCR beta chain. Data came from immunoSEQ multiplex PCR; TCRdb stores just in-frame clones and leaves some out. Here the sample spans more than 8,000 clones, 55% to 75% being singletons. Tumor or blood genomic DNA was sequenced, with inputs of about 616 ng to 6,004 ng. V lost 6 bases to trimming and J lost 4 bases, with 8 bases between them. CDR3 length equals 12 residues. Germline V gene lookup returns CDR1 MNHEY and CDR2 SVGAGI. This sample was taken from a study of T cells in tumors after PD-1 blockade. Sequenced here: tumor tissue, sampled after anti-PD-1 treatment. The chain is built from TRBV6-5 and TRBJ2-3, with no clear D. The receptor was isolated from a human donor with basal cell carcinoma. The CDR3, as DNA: TGTGCCAGCAGAGACCCTCCAGATACGCAGTATTTT. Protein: CASRDPPDTQYF.